The clone carrying this TCR beta chain occurred once. Its specificity is not known. Primers included in the PCR were 60 Vbeta and 13 Jbeta primers. Data came from immunoSEQ multiplex PCR; TCRdb stores just in-frame clones and leaves some out. The repertoire holds roughly 100,000 clones, with roughly 74% as singletons. V gave up 3 bases and J gave up 1 base; unmatched junction bases: 7. The germline gives CDR1 SGHRS, CDR2 YFSETQ. The CDR3 has 16 amino acids. The data were taken from a study of cytomegalovirus exposure and HLA in healthy donors. Study-level points and caveats: TRBV6-2, TRBV6-3 and some other V segments were excluded as indistinguishable.

The chain uses TRBV5-1 and TRBJ2-5; 9 nucleotides agree with TRBD1. The sequenced material came from PBMCs. The sequence came from a man aged 35 to 55 in good health and CMV-seronegative. The CDR3 here is CASSSGTGRSQETQYF. DNA of the CDR3: TGCGCCAGCAGCTCCGGGACAGGGAGAAGCCAAGAGACCCAGTACTTC.